Included here is one T cell receptor beta chain sequence, with context. Germline V gene data show CDR1 as LNHNV and CDR2 as YYDKDF (reference sequence). The CDR3 runs to 14 residues. Trimming took off 1 base at V and 3 bases at J, with 9 bases between the two ends. TCRdb's copy holds only in-frame clones and misses some; the assay was immunoSEQ multiplex PCR. The sample has some 170,000 clones; just under 95% are singletons. These data belong to a study of T cell responses to AZD1222 COVID-19 vaccine. Sequencing was performed on peripheral blood, taken 28 days after the second dose of the MenACWY control vaccine. This sequence was found in an adult who received the MenACWY meningococcal vaccine as a control. The V and J genes are TRBV15 and TRBJ1-1, with D maybe TRBD1 (5 bases). The CDR3 DNA sequence: TGTGCCACCAGCAGAGGGGGACGGGACACTGAAGCTTTCTTT. Encoded protein: CATSRGGRDTEAFF. Variable domain in full (rest from reference TRBV15 and TRBJ1-1): DAMVIQNPRYQVTQFGKPVTLSCSQTLNHNVMYWYQQKSSQAPKLLFHYYDKDFNNEADTPDNFQSRRPNTSFCFLDIRSPGLGDTAMYLCATSRGGRDTEAFFGQGTRLTVV.